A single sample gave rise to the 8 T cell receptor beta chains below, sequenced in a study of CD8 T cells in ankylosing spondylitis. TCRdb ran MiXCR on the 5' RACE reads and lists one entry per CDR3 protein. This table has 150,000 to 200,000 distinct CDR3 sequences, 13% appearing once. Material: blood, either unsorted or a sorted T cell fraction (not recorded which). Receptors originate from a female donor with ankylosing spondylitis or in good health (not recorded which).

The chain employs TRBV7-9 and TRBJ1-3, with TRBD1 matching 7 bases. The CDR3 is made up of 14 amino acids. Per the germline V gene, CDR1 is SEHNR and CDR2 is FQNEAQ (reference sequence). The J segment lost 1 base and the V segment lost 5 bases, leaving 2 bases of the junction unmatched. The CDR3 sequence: CASSRTGSGNTIYF. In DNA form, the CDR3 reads TGTGCCAGCAGCCGGACAGGTTCTGGAAACACCATATATTTT.

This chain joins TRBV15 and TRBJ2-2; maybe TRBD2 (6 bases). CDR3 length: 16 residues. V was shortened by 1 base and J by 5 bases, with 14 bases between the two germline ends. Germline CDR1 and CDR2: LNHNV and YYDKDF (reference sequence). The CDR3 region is CATSRAGGVKTGELFF. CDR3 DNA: TGTGCCACCAGCAGAGCTGGAGGGGTCAAGACCGGGGAGCTGTTTTTT.

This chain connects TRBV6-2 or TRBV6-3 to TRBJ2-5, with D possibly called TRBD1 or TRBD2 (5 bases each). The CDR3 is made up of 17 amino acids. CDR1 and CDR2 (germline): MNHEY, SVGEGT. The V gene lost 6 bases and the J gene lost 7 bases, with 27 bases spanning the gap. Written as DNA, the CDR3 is TGTGCCAGCAGGGGTATGAATGGGACCGGTCGCGTTGGGACCCAGTACTTC. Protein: CASRGMNGTGRVGTQYF.

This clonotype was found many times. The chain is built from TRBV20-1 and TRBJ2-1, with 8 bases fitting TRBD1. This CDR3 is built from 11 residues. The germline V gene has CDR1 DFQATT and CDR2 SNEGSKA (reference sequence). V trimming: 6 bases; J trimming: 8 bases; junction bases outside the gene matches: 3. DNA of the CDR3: TGCAGTGCGGACAGGGTACATGAGCAGTTCTTC. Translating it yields CSADRVHEQFF.

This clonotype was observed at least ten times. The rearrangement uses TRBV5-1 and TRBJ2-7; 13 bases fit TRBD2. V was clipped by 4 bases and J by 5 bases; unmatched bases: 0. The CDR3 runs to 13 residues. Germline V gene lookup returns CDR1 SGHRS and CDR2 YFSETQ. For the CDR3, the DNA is TGCGCCAGCAGCGGACTAGCGGGAGACGAGCAGTACTTC. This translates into CASSGLAGDEQYF. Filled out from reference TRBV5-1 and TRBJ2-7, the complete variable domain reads KAGVTQTPRYLIKTRGQQVTLSCSPISGHRSVSWYQQTPGQGLQFLFEYFSETQRNKGNFPGRFSGRQFSNSRSEMNVSTLELGDSALYLCASSGLAGDEQYFGPGTRLTVT.

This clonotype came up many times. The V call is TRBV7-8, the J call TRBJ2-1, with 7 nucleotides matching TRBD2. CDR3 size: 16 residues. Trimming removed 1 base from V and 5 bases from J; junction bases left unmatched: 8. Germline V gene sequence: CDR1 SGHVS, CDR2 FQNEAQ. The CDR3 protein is CASSLGAGRWNNEQFF. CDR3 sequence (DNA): TGTGCCAGCAGCTTAGGCGCCGGGAGGTGGAACAATGAGCAGTTCTTC.

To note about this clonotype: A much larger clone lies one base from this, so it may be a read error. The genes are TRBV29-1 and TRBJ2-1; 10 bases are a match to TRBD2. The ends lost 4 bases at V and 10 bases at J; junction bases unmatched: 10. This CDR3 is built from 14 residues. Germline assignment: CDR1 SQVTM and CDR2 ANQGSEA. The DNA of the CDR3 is TGCAGCGTTGTCACGCTAGCGGGAGCCAAGGAGCAGTTCTTC. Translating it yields CSVVTLAGAKEQFF.

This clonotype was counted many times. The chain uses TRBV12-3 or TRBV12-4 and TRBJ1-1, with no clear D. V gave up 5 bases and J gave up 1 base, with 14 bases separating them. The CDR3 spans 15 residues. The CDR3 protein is CASSPISAGNTEAFF. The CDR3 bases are TGTGCCAGCAGTCCCATCTCGGCAGGGAACACTGAAGCTTTCTTT.